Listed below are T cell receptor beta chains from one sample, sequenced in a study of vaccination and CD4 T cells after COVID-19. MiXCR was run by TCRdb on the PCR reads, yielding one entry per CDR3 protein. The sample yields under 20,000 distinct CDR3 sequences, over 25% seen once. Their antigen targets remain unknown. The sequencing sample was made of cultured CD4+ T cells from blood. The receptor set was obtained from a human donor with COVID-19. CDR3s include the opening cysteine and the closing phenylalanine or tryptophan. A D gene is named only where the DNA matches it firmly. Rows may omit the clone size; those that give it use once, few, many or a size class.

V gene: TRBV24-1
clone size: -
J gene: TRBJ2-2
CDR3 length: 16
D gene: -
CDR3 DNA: TGTGCCACCAGTGACGCAGGGAATCCGAACACCGGGGAGCTGTTTTTT
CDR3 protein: CATSDAGNPNTGELFF

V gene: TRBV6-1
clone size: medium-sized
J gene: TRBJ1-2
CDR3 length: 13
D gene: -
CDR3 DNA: TGTGCCAGCAGCGACAGGATTAACTATGGCTACACCTTC
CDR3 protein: CASSDRINYGYTF

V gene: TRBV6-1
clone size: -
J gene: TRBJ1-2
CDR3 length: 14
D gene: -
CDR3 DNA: TGTGCCAGTAAAATGGGGGGGGAAAGCTATGGCTACACCTTC
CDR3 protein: CASKMGGESYGYTF

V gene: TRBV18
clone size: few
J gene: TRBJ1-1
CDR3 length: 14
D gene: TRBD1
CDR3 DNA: TGTGCCAGCTCACAGGGACAGCGAGGCACTGAAGCTTTCTTT
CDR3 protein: CASSQGQRGTEAFF

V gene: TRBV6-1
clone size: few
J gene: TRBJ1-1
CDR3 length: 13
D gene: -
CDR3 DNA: TGTGCCAGCAGTGCACAGGGGAACACTGAAGCTTTCTTT
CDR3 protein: CASSAQGNTEAFF

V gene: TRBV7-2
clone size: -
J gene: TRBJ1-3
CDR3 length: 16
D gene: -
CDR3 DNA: TGTGCCAGCAGCTTCCCCCTAGTAGACAGGTTAAACACCATATATTTT
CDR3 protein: CASSFPLVDRLNTIYF

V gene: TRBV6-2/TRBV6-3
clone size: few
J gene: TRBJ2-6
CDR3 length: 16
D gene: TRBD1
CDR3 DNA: TGTGCCAGCAGGACCGGGACAGTATCAGGGGCCAACGTCCTGACTTTC
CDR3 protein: CASRTGTVSGANVLTF

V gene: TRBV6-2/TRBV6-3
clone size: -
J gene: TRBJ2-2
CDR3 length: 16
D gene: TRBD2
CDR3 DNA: TGTGCCAGCAGTTACAGGCGGGGGGGCGAGGCCGGGGAGCTGTTTTTT
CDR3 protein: CASSYRRGGEAGELFF

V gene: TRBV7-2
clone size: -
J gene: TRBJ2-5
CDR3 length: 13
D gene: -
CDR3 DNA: TGTGCCAGCAGCTTAGTTCTGAAAGAGACCCAGTACTTC
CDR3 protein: CASSLVLKETQYF

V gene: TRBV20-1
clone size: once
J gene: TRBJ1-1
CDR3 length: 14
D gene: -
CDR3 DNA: TGCAGTGCTAGAGTTCCTGTAGGGGGACTTGAAGCTTTCTTT
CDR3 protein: CSARVPVGGLEAFF

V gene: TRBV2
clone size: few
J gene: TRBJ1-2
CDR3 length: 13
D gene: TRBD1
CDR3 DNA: TGTGCCAGCATCCCGGCACAGGGGGCTGGCTACACCTTC
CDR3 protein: CASIPAQGAGYTF

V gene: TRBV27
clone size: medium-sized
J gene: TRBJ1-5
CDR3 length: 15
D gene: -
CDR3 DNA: TGTGCCAGCAGCCCCAGGGTATTTGGCAATCAGCCCCAGCATTTT
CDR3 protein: CASSPRVFGNQPQHF

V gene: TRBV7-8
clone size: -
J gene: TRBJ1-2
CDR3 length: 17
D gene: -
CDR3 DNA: TGTGCCAGCAGCTTAGAAAACCCGGCAGGGGTTTGGTATGGCTACACCTTC
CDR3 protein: CASSLENPAGVWYGYTF

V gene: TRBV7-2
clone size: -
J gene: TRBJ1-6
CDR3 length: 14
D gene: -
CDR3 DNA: TGTGCCAGCAGCTCCCCCACGGGGCCGTCACCCCTCCACTTT
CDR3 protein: CASSSPTGPSPLHF

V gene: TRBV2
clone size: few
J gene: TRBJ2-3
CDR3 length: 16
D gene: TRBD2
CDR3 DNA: TGTGCCAGTCGAAGACTAGCGGGGGGTTCCACAGATACGCAGTATTTT
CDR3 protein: CASRRLAGGSTDTQYF

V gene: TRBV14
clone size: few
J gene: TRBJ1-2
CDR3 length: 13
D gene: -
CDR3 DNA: TGTGCCAGCAGCCAAGATATAACCACAAGGTACACCTTC
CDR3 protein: CASSQDITTRYTF

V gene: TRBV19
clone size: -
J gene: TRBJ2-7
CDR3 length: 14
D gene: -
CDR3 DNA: TGTGCCAGTCCACCGGGTAGGGTGAGGGTCGAGCAGTACTTC
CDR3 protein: CASPPGRVRVEQYF

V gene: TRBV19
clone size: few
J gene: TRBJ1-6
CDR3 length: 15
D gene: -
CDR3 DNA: TGTGCCAGTAGTAAGGGACCGTCCTATAATTCACCCCTCCACTTT
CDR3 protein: CASSKGPSYNSPLHF

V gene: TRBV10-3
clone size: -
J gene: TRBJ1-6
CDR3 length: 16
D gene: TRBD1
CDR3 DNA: TGTGCCATCAGTGAGTCGGGACAGGACTATAATTCACCCCTCCACTTT
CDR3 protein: CAISESGQDYNSPLHF

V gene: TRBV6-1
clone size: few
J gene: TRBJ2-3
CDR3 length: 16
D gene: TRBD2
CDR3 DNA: TGTGCCAGCAGCAGACTAGCGGGGACTAGCACAGATACGCAGTATTTT
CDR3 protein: CASSRLAGTSTDTQYF

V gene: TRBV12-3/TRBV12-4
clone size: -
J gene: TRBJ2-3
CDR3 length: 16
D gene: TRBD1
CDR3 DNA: TGTGCCAGCAGTTTCAGTCGAGGGGGCCGTGGAGATACGCAGTATTTT
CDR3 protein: CASSFSRGGRGDTQYF

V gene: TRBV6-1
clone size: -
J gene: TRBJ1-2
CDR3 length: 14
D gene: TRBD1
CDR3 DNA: TGTGCCAGCAAGTCCCGGGACAGGGCCGGCGGCTACACCTTC
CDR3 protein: CASKSRDRAGGYTF